The 21 T cell receptor beta chains listed next were all sequenced from one sample in a study of T cell repertoires in cytomegalovirus infection. TCRdb used MiXCR to reprocess the reads, holding one entry per CDR3 protein. The table has 200,000 or so distinct CDR3 sequences, roughly 28% seen once. The sequenced sample consisted of PBMCs. Receptor source: a human donor in good health (CMV status not recorded). Some clones in this sample may be carry-over from other donors' samples.

This clonotype turned up a few times. This chain joins TRBV2 and TRBJ2-6, with unresolved D. This CDR3 has 15 residues. Trimming cost V 6 bases and J 0 bases, with 9 bases left between them. Germline loops: CDR1 SNHLY, CDR2 FYNNEI. CDR3 bases: TGTGCCAGCAGAGAAAGGTCCTCTGGGGCCAACGTCCTGACTTTC. Its protein is CASRERSSGANVLTF.

The chain recombines TRBV7-9 with TRBJ1-4; perhaps TRBD1 as D (6 bases). Germline V gene data show CDR1 as SEHNR and CDR2 as FQNEAQ (reference sequence). V dropped 6 bases and J dropped 0 bases, with 20 bases sitting between them. This CDR3 contains 18 residues. The CDR3 sequence is CASSFRTETLATNEKLFF. CDR3 nucleotides: TGTGCCAGCAGTTTCCGGACAGAAACCCTTGCAACTAATGAAAAACTGTTTTTT. Complete variable domain (other parts from reference TRBV7-9 and TRBJ1-4): DTGVSQNPRHKITKRGQNVTFRCDPISEHNRLYWYRQTLGQGPEFLTYFQNEAQLEKSRLLSDRFSAERPKGSFSTLEIQRTEQGDSAMYLCASSFRTETLATNEKLFFGSGTQLSVL.

CDR3 DNA: TGTGCCAGCAGTCAGGGGTGGAGACCTGCATACGAGCAGTACTTC. It yields the protein CASSQGWRPAYEQYF. The gene calls are TRBV7-3 and TRBJ2-7; perhaps TRBD1 as D (6 bases). CDR1 and CDR2 (germline): SGHTA, FQGTGA. The CDR3 runs to 15 residues. Trimming took 6 bases from V and 4 from J, leaving 19 bases between them.

Here the CDR3 reads CASSGSLHNQPQHF. In DNA, the CDR3 is TGTGCCAGCAGTGGGTCCCTACACAATCAGCCCCAGCATTTT. J is TRBJ1-5 and V is TRBV2; the D is unclear. The CDR3 contains 14 residues. Trimming pared 4 bases from V and 3 bases from J, leaving 10 bases between. Germline-derived CDR1 and CDR2 are SNHLY and FYNNEI.

The rearrangement joins TRBV5-1 to TRBJ1-2; D unclear. V was cut by 5 bases and J by 9 bases, with 20 bases left in between. The germline CDR1 and CDR2 sequences are SGHRS and YFSETQ. The CDR3 contains 14 residues. The chain's CDR3 is CASSFDGPSQSYTF. CDR3 in DNA: TGCGCCAGCAGTTTCGACGGACCTTCTCAGAGCTACACCTTC.

This rearrangement joins TRBV6-5 to TRBJ2-5, with 7 bases identical to TRBD2. Germline CDR1 reads MNHEY; CDR2 reads SVGAGI. The trim removed 0 bases at V and 5 bases at J, leaving 6 bases unmatched. There are 15 residues in the CDR3. The CDR3 nucleotides read TGTGCCAGCAGTTACTCGGCGGGGGTCACTGAGACCCAGTACTTC. This translates into CASSYSAGVTETQYF.

This clonotype was counted at least ten times. The J gene is TRBJ1-1, the V gene TRBV6-5; possible D gene TRBD1, 5 bases. The CDR3 runs 15 residues. Trimming shortened V by 7 bases and J by 0 bases, and 15 bases separated the two germline ends. CDR1 and CDR2 from the germline V gene are MNHEY and SVGAGI. The CDR3 here is CASKPSWGMNTEAFF. CDR3 coding DNA: TGTGCCAGCAAACCGAGTTGGGGCATGAACACTGAAGCTTTCTTT.

The V call is TRBV7-2, the J call TRBJ2-5; D remains unclear. V gave up 3 bases and J gave up 1 base, with 9 bases separating them. Per the germline V gene, CDR1 is SGHTA and CDR2 is FQGNSA. CDR3 length equals 14 residues. As DNA, the CDR3 is TGTGCCAGCAGCTTGCGGCGGCTCCAAGAGACCCAGTACTTC. It translates to CASSLRRLQETQYF.

This clonotype was counted a few times. The chain uses TRBV7-6 and TRBJ2-5, with 15 bases matching TRBD2. The CDR3 consists of 17 residues. Per the germline V gene, CDR1 is SGHVS and CDR2 is FNYEAQ. Unmatched junction bases numbered 4, after V lost 3 bases and J lost 2 bases. The CDR3 bases are TGTGCCAGCAGCTTGGGACTAGCGGGGGGCGCACAAGAGACCCAGTACTTC. Translation gives CASSLGLAGGAQETQYF.

This sequence joins TRBV6-6 and TRBJ1-2; TRBD1 matches at 11 bases. The J segment lost 8 bases and the V segment lost 2 bases, leaving 7 bases of the junction unmatched. This CDR3 is built from 15 residues. Germline-derived CDR1 and CDR2 are MNHNY and SVGAGI (reference sequence). CDR3 bases: TGTGCCAGCAGTTACCCGGACAGGGGGCGAGGCGGCTACACCTTC. Translated, it gives CASSYPDRGRGGYTF.

This clonotype was seen a few times. The chain employs TRBV5-1 and TRBJ2-2, with D tentatively TRBD2 (5 bases). This CDR3 contains 13 residues. Looked up from germline, CDR1 is SGHRS and CDR2 is YFSETQ. With 6 bases removed from V and 3 bases from J, the gap between germline ends came to 9 bases. This CDR3 is CASNLLDTGELFF. DNA of the CDR3: TGCGCCAGCAACCTACTAGACACCGGGGAGCTGTTTTTT.

This clonotype was counted only a few times. V and J are TRBV11-2 and TRBJ2-7; 9 bases map to TRBD1. The junction had 5 bases not matched to a gene; V was cut back by 6 bases and J by 2 bases. Looked up from germline, CDR1 is SGHAT and CDR2 is FQNNGV. The CDR3 consists of 14 residues. The CDR3 bases are TGTGCCAGCAGTGCGACAGGGGGGCCCTACGAGCAGTACTTC. This gives the protein CASSATGGPYEQYF.

The chain has TRBV7-3 and TRBJ1-1; possible D gene TRBD1, 6 bases. This CDR3 has 15 residues. Germline loops: CDR1 SGHTA, CDR2 FQGTGA. The ends were cut back, 4 bases at V and 1 base at J, with 13 bases in the middle. CDR3 sequence (DNA): TGTGCCAGCAGCTATCTCGGGGGCCCGAACACTGAAGCTTTCTTT. Its translation: CASSYLGGPNTEAFF.

V is TRBV12-3 or TRBV12-4 and J is TRBJ1-1; D is undetermined. This CDR3 is 13 amino acids long. Deletions cut 3 bases from V and 3 bases from J, with 8 bases between. The CDR3 loop reads CASSFQRDTEAFF. The CDR3 DNA sequence: TGTGCCAGCAGTTTTCAAAGAGACACTGAAGCTTTCTTT.

This clonotype was recorded a few times. The rearrangement uses TRBV29-1 and TRBJ1-1; D is unclear. The CDR3 covers 13 residues. The germline V gene encodes CDR1 SQVTM and CDR2 ANQGSEA. Trimming cost V 4 bases and J 1 base, with 10 bases left between them. CDR3 sequence (DNA): TGCAGCGTTGTGTTGTTCTCGAACACTGAAGCTTTCTTT. Residues: CSVVLFSNTEAFF.

This clonotype was seen once. The junction departs from germline at one end; a sequencing error may be responsible. The chain uses TRBV2 and TRBJ1-2, with a weak D call TRBD1 (6 bases). The length of the CDR3 is 14 residues. The V gene's germline CDR1 is SNHLY and CDR2 FYNNEI. CDR3 protein: CASSSDRSNYGYTF. The DNA for the CDR3 is TGTGCCAGCAGTTCGGACAGATCTAACTATGGATACACCTTC.

The chain carries TRBV12-3 or TRBV12-4 and TRBJ2-7; the D gene could be TRBD1 or TRBD2 (5 bases each). V shed 6 bases and J shed 3 bases, with 15 bases lying between them. The CDR3 is 14 residues long. The CDR3 nucleotides are TGTGCCAGCAGGAGGGGAGCCGGCTACTACGAGCAGTACTTC. Its protein is CASRRGAGYYEQYF.

The rearrangement links TRBV7-3 to TRBJ2-7, with 7 bases fitting TRBD1. This CDR3 contains 13 residues. The germline V gene encodes CDR1 SGHTA and CDR2 FQGTGA. V shed 3 bases, J shed 6 bases, and the junction held 5 bases outside the gene matches. The CDR3 loop is CASSFTGAREQYF. DNA of the CDR3: TGTGCCAGCAGCTTCACAGGGGCGCGCGAGCAGTACTTC.

This clonotype was counted at least ten times. The chain couples TRBV7-2 to TRBJ2-7; TRBD2 matches 8 bases. Germline values: CDR1 SGHTA, CDR2 FQGNSA. The CDR3 runs to 15 residues. J was trimmed by 2 bases and V by 3 bases; bases with no gene match: 6. The CDR3 region has the DNA TGTGCCAGCAGCTTCACGGGGGGGGATACCTACGAGCAGTACTTC. Encoded protein: CASSFTGGDTYEQYF.

This clonotype has more than one count but fewer than ten. CDR3 coding DNA: TGTGCCAGCAGCTTAACCCGGGCACAGGGGTATGGCTACACCTTC. Translated: CASSLTRAQGYGYTF. V gene TRBV7-2 combines with J gene TRBJ1-2; 7 positions agree with TRBD1. Germline loops: CDR1 SGHTA, CDR2 FQGNSA. The length of the CDR3 is 15 residues. Trimming took 2 bases from V and 5 from J; bases not matched to a gene: 8.

This clonotype has at least ten counts. V gene TRBV7-2 combines with J gene TRBJ1-3, with D uncertain. Trimming left V 0 bases short and J 0 bases short, with 6 bases between. The CDR3 consists of 15 residues. CDR1 is SGHTA and CDR2 is FQGNSA in the germline V gene. CDR3 in DNA: TGTGCCAGCAGCTTAGCGCATATCTCTGGAAACACCATATATTTT. This sequence encodes CASSLAHISGNTIYF.